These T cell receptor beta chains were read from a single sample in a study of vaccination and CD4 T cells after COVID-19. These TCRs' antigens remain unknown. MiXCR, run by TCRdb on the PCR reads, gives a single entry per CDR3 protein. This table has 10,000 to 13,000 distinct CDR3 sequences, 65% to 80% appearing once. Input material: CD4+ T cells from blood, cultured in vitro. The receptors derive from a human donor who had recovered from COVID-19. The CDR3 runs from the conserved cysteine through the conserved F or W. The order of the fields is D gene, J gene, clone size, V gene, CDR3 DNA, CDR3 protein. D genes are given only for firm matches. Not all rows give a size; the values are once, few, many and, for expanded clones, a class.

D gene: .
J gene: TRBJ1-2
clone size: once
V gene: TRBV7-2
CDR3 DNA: TGTGCCAGCAGCTTAGCCAGGGAAGCTAACTATGGCTACACCTTC
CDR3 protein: CASSLAREANYGYTF

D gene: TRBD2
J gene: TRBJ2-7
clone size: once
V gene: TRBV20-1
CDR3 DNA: TGCAGTGCGCCTGCGACTAGCGGATTGACCTACGAGCAGTACTTC
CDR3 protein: CSAPATSGLTYEQYF

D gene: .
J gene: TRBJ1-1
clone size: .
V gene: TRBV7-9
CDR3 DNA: TGTGCCAGCAGCTTTGAGGTCACTGAAGCTTTCTTT
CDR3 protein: CASSFEVTEAFF

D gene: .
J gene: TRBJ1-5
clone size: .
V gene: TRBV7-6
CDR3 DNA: TGTGCCAGCAGCTTAGAAGGGCGGCAGCCCCAGCATTTT
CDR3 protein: CASSLEGRQPQHF

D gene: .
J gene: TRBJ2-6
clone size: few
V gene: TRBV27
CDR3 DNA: TGTGCCAGCAGTTCCCGGTTTATTAGCTCTGGGGCCAACGTCCTGACTTTC
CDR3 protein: CASSSRFISSGANVLTF

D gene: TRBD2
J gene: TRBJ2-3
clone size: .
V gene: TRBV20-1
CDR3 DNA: TGCAGTGCTAGAGGACTAGCGGCTCGGACGCAGTATTTT
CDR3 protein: CSARGLAARTQYF

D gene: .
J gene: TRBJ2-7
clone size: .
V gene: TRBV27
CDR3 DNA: TGTGCCAGCAGTCTAAAATCCGGACAGTACGAGCAGTACTTC
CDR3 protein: CASSLKSGQYEQYF

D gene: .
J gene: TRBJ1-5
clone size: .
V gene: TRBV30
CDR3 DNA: TGTGCCTGGAGTGTACCAGGACAAAGCAATCAGCCCCAGCATTTT
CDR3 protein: CAWSVPGQSNQPQHF

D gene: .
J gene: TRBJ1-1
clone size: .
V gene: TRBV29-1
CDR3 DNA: TGCAGCGTGAGGGGGAGGGAGGGGAACACTGAAGCTTTCTTT
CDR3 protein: CSVRGREGNTEAFF

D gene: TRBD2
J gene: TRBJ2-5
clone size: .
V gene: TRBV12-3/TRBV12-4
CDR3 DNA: TGTGCCAGCAGTCCCTTGTATGGTAGCGGGAGCTCCCAGTACTTC
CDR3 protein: CASSPLYGSGSSQYF

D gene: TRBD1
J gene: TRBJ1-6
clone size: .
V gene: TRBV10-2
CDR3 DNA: TGCGCCAGCAGATTTCCGGGACAGTACGGATCACCCCTCCACTTT
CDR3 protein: CASRFPGQYGSPLHF

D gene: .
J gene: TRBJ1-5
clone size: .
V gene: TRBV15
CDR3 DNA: TGTGCCACCAGCCTACCGTGGGATAGCAATCAGCCCCAGCATTTT
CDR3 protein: CATSLPWDSNQPQHF

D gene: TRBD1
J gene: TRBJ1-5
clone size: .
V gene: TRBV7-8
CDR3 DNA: TGTGCCAGCAGCTTAGGACAGGGTCGGCGCAATCAGCCCCAGCATTTT
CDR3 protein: CASSLGQGRRNQPQHF

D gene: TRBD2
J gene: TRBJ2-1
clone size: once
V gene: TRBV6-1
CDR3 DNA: TGTGCCAGCAGTGACCCCGGGACTAGCGGGCGGAATGAGCAGTTCTTC
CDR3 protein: CASSDPGTSGRNEQFF

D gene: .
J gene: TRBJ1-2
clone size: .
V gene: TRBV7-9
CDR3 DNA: TGTGCCAGCAGCTCGAGCGGGGGGTTGTCTGGCTACACCTTC
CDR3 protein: CASSSSGGLSGYTF

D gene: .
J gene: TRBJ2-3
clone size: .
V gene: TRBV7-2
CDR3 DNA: TGTGCCAGCAGCCGGGACCGAAGCACAGATACGCAGTATTTT
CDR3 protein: CASSRDRSTDTQYF

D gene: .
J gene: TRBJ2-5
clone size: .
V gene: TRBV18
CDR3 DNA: TGTGCCAGCTCACTCGCAAGGACAGACCTACAAGAGACCCAGTACTTC
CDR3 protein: CASSLARTDLQETQYF

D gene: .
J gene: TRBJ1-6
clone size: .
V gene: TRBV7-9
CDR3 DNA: TGTGCCAGCAGCTTAGTGGGCACTAATTCACCCCTCCACTTT
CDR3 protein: CASSLVGTNSPLHF

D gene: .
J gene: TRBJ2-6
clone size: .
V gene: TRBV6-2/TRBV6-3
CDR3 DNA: TGTGCCAGCAGTTCTGCTGGGTCCGGGGCCAACGTCCTGACTTTC
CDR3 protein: CASSSAGSGANVLTF

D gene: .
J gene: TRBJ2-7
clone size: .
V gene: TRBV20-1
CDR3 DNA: TGCAGTGCTAGGCCTCCCAATCGGGATATCTACGAGCAGTACTTC
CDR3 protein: CSARPPNRDIYEQYF

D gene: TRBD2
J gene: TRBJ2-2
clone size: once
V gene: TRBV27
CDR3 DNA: TGTGCCACTCGGAGGACTAGCGGGATCCCCGGGGAGCTGTTTTTT
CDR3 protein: CATRRTSGIPGELFF

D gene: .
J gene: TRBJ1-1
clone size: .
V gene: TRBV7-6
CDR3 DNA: TGTGCCAGCAGTCTCGCTTGGAACGGAGAAGCTTTCTTT
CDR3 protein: CASSLAWNGEAFF

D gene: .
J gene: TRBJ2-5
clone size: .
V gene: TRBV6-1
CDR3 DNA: TGTGCCAGCCGTCTTACCGGGGCTAGAGAGACCCAGTACTTC
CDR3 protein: CASRLTGARETQYF

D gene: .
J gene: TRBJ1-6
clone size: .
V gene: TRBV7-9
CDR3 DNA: TGTGCCAGCAGCCTGCTAGGACAGACTGTGGGTGGTTCACCCCTCCACTTT
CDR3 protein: CASSLLGQTVGGSPLHF

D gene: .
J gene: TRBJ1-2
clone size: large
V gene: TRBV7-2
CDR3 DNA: TGTGCCAGCAGCTTAGCTTTCGGAGCTAACTATGGCTACACCTTC
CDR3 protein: CASSLAFGANYGYTF

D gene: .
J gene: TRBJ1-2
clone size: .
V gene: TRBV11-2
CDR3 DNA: TGTGCCAGCAGCTTACCAGGGAAATATGGCTACACCTTC
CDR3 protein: CASSLPGKYGYTF